A single sample gave rise to the 22 T cell receptor beta chains below, sequenced in a study of shared clonotypes between healthy human individuals. Profiling relied on immunoSEQ multiplex PCR, and the TCRdb table lists in-frame clones only, not all of them. The top ten clones hold 0.61% of a sample with over a million clones, 70% to 80% of them seen once. What was sequenced was memory CD4+ T cells from PBMCs. Subset indicated: CD45RA-negative fraction. All receptors come from a man younger than 35 in good health. Some clones in this sample may be carry-over from other donors' samples.

CDR3 sequence: CASSQEWLANTGELFF. Here the CDR3 DNA reads TGTGCCAGCAGCCAAGAATGGCTAGCGAACACCGGGGAGCTGTTTTTT. This rearrangement joins TRBV14 to TRBJ2-2, with D hard to call. Trimming removed 0 bases from V and 0 bases from J, with 8 bases in between. Germline V gives CDR1 SGHDN, CDR2 FVKESK. This CDR3 spans 16 amino acids.

The CDR3 loop reads CASSVGRAGNTIYF. CDR3 nucleotides: TGTGCCAGCAGCGTAGGCAGGGCTGGAAACACCATATATTTT. The chain is built from TRBV9 and TRBJ1-3; D is perhaps TRBD1 (5 bases). V shed 0 bases and J shed 2 bases, with 6 bases lying between them. The CDR3 is 14 amino acids. Germline assignment: CDR1 SGDLS and CDR2 YYNGEE.

The V gene is TRBV7-6, the J gene TRBJ2-1, with D unresolved. Germline-derived CDR1 and CDR2 are SGHVS and FNYEAQ. The V gene lost 5 bases and the J gene lost 9 bases, with 11 bases spanning the gap. The CDR3 is 12 amino acids. Here the CDR3 DNA reads TGTGCCAGCAGCCCTATTGGTGTTGAGCAGTTCTTC. This translates into CASSPIGVEQFF.

This chain connects TRBV30 to TRBJ1-2, with 7 bases identical to TRBD1. Germline CDR1 is GTSNPN and CDR2 is SVGIG (reference sequence). This CDR3 is built from 12 residues. Trimming cost V 3 bases and J 7 bases; bases outside gene matches: 5. For the CDR3, the DNA is TGTGCCTGGAGAACGACAGGGCTTGGCTACACCTTC. As protein: CAWRTTGLGYTF.

In this sample, this clone turned up a few times. The chain is built from TRBV10-3 and TRBJ1-1, with 8 positions matching TRBD1. The V segment lost 3 bases and the J segment 4 bases; nucleotides outside the gene matches: 1. The germline gives CDR1 ENHRY, CDR2 SYGVKD. This CDR3 comprises 13 residues. The CDR3 nucleotides read TGTGCCATCAGTGAAACAGGGGGCACTGAAGCTTTCTTT. Its protein is CAISETGGTEAFF.

This clone was observed once. CDR3 in DNA: TGCAGCGTCCGCGGCTTTAAATACCAAGAGACCCAGTACTTC. This codes for CSVRGFKYQETQYF. The gene calls are TRBV29-1 and TRBJ2-5; the D is unclear. V gave up 6 bases and J gave up 0 bases, with 14 bases separating them. This CDR3 has 14 residues. Germline CDR1 reads SQVTM; CDR2 reads ANQGSEA. The complete variable domain, with remaining parts taken from reference TRBV29-1 and TRBJ2-5, reads SAVISQKPSRDICQRGTSLTIQCQVDSQVTMMFWYRQQPGQSLTLIATANQGSEATYESGFVIDKFPISRPNLTFSTLTVSNMSPEDSSIYLCSVRGFKYQETQYFGPGTRLLVL.

J is TRBJ2-1 and V is TRBV5-1, with D maybe TRBD2 (5 bases). Germline values: CDR1 SGHRS, CDR2 YFSETQ. The CDR3 sequence is 13 residues long. The ends were cut back, 2 bases at V and 5 bases at J, with 8 bases in the middle. DNA of the CDR3: TGCGCCAGCAGCTTTTTGGAGGACAATGAGCAGTTCTTC. This gives the protein CASSFLEDNEQFF.

V and J are TRBV9 and TRBJ2-2; 13 nucleotides align to TRBD2. CDR1 is SGDLS and CDR2 is YYNGEE in the germline V gene. Trimming cost V 3 bases and J 5 bases; bases outside gene matches: 10. The CDR3 has 18 residues. The CDR3 DNA reads TGTGCCAGCAGCGCGCGGACTAGCGGGAGTATGGGAACCGGGGAGCTGTTTTTT. Translation: CASSARTSGSMGTGELFF. The whole variable domain, remainder taken from reference TRBV9 and TRBJ2-2, is DSGVTQTPKHLITATGQRVTLRCSPRSGDLSVYWYQQSLDQGLQFLIQYYNGEERAKGNILERFSAQQFPDLHSELNLSSLELGDSALYFCASSARTSGSMGTGELFFGEGSRLTVL.

This rearrangement joins TRBV2 to TRBJ2-7; D might be TRBD2 (7 bases). Trimming took 11 bases from V and 1 from J, leaving 18 bases between them. This CDR3 comprises 14 residues. Looked up from germline, CDR1 is SNHLY and CDR2 is FYNNEI. CDR3 amino acids: CAGGASAKSYEQYF. DNA of the CDR3: TGTGCCGGGGGGGCTAGCGCGAAATCCTACGAGCAGTACTTC. The full variable domain, in which reference TRBV2 and TRBJ2-7 provide the parts outside the CDR3, is EPEVTQTPSHQVTQMGQEVILRCVPISNHLYFYWYRQILGQKVEFLVSFYNNEISEKSEIFDDQFSVERPDGSNFTLKIRSTKLEDSAMYFCAGGASAKSYEQYFGPGTRLTVT.

This rearrangement joins TRBV4-1 to TRBJ1-5, with D tentatively TRBD1 (6 bases). Trimming cost V 3 bases and J 2 bases, with 17 bases left between them. This CDR3 is 17 amino acids long. Germline lookup yields CDR1 MGHRA and CDR2 YSYEKL. The CDR3 DNA is TGCGCCAGCAGCCAGGAACAGGGAGTTGTTGGCAATCAGCCCCAGCATTTT. This codes for CASSQEQGVVGNQPQHF.

The CDR3 nucleotides are TGTGCCAGCAGTGCAGGGCTTGGCAATCAGCCCCAGCATTTT. This translates into CASSAGLGNQPQHF. The chain employs TRBV2 and TRBJ1-5, with D possibly TRBD1 on 5 matching bases. The germline CDR1 and CDR2 sequences are SNHLY and FYNNEI. Trimming removed 4 bases at V and 2 bases at J, with 9 bases between. The CDR3 consists of 14 residues. The variable domain in full, with the rest retrieved from reference TRBV2 and TRBJ1-5, is EPEVTQTPSHQVTQMGQEVILRCVPISNHLYFYWYRQILGQKVEFLVSFYNNEISEKSEIFDDQFSVERPDGSNFTLKIRSTKLEDSAMYFCASSAGLGNQPQHFGDGTRLSIL.

The chain employs TRBV6-1 and TRBJ1-1; D remains ambiguous. Trimming removed 6 bases at V and 4 bases at J, with 12 bases between. The CDR3 has 13 residues. The V gene's germline CDR1 is MNHNS and CDR2 SASEGT. The CDR3 coding sequence is TGTGCCAGCAGGGAGGGTTGGTTCACTGAAGCTTTCTTT. Translation: CASREGWFTEAFF.

The V and J genes are TRBV18 and TRBJ2-3; no firm D call. Trimming pared 3 bases from V and 7 bases from J, leaving 11 bases between. CDR1 and CDR2 (germline): KGHSH, LQKENI. This CDR3 is 13 amino acids long. The CDR3 spells CASSPSKANTQYF. The CDR3 coding sequence is TGTGCCAGCTCACCTTCGAAGGCAAATACGCAGTATTTT.

The gene calls are TRBV28 and TRBJ2-5; 14 bases are a match to TRBD2. Germline CDR1 reads MDHEN; CDR2 reads SYDVKM. This CDR3 is built from 16 residues. Germline trimming cut 7 bases from V and 2 bases from J; bases unmatched to any gene: 6. The chain's CDR3 is CASTAGTSGGQETQYF. CDR3 DNA sequence: TGTGCCAGCACTGCAGGGACTAGCGGGGGACAAGAGACCCAGTACTTC.

This clone was counted a single time. The chain joins TRBV7-9 to TRBJ2-5; perhaps TRBD1 as D (6 bases). The germline V gene encodes CDR1 SEHNR and CDR2 FQNEAQ (reference sequence). This CDR3 spans 16 amino acids. Trimming took 3 bases from V and 5 from J, leaving 19 bases between them. Written as DNA, the CDR3 is TGTGCCAGCAGCTTTAGGGGAAGAGGGGGAGATGAGACCCAGTACTTC. Residues: CASSFRGRGGDETQYF.

The chain uses TRBV9 and TRBJ1-2, with 10 bases aligning to TRBD1. Germline loops: CDR1 SGDLS, CDR2 YYNGEE. The ends lost 0 bases at V and 2 bases at J; junction bases unmatched: 1. CDR3 size: 15 residues. CDR3 DNA: TGTGCCAGCAGCGTAGCGGGACAGGGGAACTATGGCTACACCTTC. This codes for CASSVAGQGNYGYTF.

The V call is TRBV9, the J call TRBJ1-2; D gene ambiguous. The ends were cut back, 0 bases at V and 9 bases at J, with 12 bases in the middle. The CDR3 totals 13 residues. Germline CDR1 and CDR2: SGDLS and YYNGEE. The CDR3: CASSVGRVESYTF. The CDR3 bases are TGTGCCAGCAGCGTAGGGAGGGTAGAGAGCTACACCTTC.

The J gene is TRBJ1-1, the V gene TRBV29-1; D unclear. Between the trimmed V and J ends, which lost 5 bases and 0 bases, there was a span of 13 bases. Germline V lookup: CDR1 SQVTM, CDR2 ANQGSEA. The CDR3 length is 14 residues. CDR3 residues: CSVKRALLNTEAFF. The CDR3, as DNA: TGCAGCGTTAAGCGGGCCTTATTGAACACTGAAGCTTTCTTT. Filled out from reference TRBV29-1 and TRBJ1-1, the complete variable domain reads SAVISQKPSRDICQRGTSLTIQCQVDSQVTMMFWYRQQPGQSLTLIATANQGSEATYESGFVIDKFPISRPNLTFSTLTVSNMSPEDSSIYLCSVKRALLNTEAFFGQGTRLTVV.

Regarding this clone: Other DNA sequences in this sample translate to the same CDR3. The chain has TRBV5-1 and TRBJ2-3; D may correspond to TRBD1 or TRBD2 (6 bases each). The germline V gene has CDR1 SGHRS and CDR2 YFSETQ. The CDR3 has 15 amino acids. Trimming shortened V by 2 bases and J by 0 bases, and 10 bases separated the two germline ends. CDR3 DNA sequence: TGCGCCAGCAGCTTTTACGGGGGCAGCACAGATACGCAGTATTTT. The encoded protein is CASSFYGGSTDTQYF.

The chain joins TRBV9 to TRBJ1-1; the D gene is possibly TRBD1 (6 bases). With 3 bases removed from V and 10 bases from J, the gap between germline ends came to 19 bases. The germline gives CDR1 SGDLS, CDR2 YYNGEE. The CDR3 contains 14 residues. This chain's CDR3 is CASSALGGDSRAFF. CDR3 DNA sequence: TGTGCCAGCAGCGCCCTGGGGGGCGATAGTCGAGCTTTCTTT.

This clone was observed many times. The chain couples TRBV5-1 to TRBJ1-1, with D possibly being TRBD1 (5 bases). This CDR3 spans 13 amino acids. Germline V gene data show CDR1 as SGHRS and CDR2 as YFSETQ. The germline V and J ends were trimmed by 4 bases and 2 bases, with 9 bases remaining between them. As DNA, the CDR3 is TGCGCCAGCAGCCCGGACATTAACACTGAAGCTTTCTTT. Translation gives CASSPDINTEAFF.

The chain joins TRBV9 to TRBJ2-5; possible D gene TRBD1, 6 bases. This CDR3 is built from 15 residues. CDR1 is SGDLS and CDR2 is YYNGEE in the germline V gene. Between the trimmed V and J ends, which lost 3 bases and 4 bases, there was a span of 16 bases. The CDR3 region has the DNA TGTGCCAGCAGCGCTGGGCAGGGGTCGGGAGAGACCCAGTACTTC. Its protein product is CASSAGQGSGETQYF.